The entry below gives a single T cell receptor delta chain sequence along with its context. TCRdb has a much larger clone's protein, which differs at residue 5 from the translation of this DNA, likely because of a read error; what is shown is the protein translated from the DNA. The source of the sample is a study of gamma-delta T cells after stem cell transplantation. The CDR3 is 17 amino acids. V was trimmed by 0 bases and J by 1 base, leaving 17 bases between them. CDR1 and CDR2 (germline): GEAIGNYY, EKD. TCRdb called clones from the RT-PCR reads again using CATT. Seen here are around 3,000 delta-chain clones, around 1.7% observed once, and the top ten hold less than 35%.

This sequence joins TRDV2 and TRDJ1, with no clear D. The receptor was isolated from a human donor. It is not recorded whose cells these are; they may come from a transplant donor. The sequenced sample consisted of gamma-delta T cells. CDR3 nucleotides: TGTGCCTGTGACACCCTACCCCGAAAACCGAGCACCGATAAACTCATCTTT. Translated, it gives CACDTLPRKPSTDKLIF.